This entry lists 23 T cell receptor beta chains sequenced from one sample in a study of cytomegalovirus exposure and HLA in healthy donors. The primer mix had 60 Vbeta and 13 Jbeta primers. The assay was immunoSEQ multiplex PCR, and TCRdb's table has in-frame clones only and misses some. The sample lists approximately 130,000 clones; roughly 83% were seen once. The sequenced sample was PBMCs. These TCRs come from a man in his forties in good health and CMV-seronegative.

This clone was counted a single time. The V and J genes are TRBV18 and TRBJ2-1, with 10 bases matching TRBD2. Germline CDR1 reads KGHSH; CDR2 reads LQKENI. This CDR3 contains 16 residues. V trimming: 1 base; J trimming: 8 bases; junction bases outside the gene matches: 8. The CDR3 region has the DNA TGTGCCAGCTCACCACGACAGGGAGCGGGGGGGGATGAGCAGTTCTTC. It specifies CASSPRQGAGGDEQFF.

In DNA, the CDR3 is TGTGCCAGCACTTCTGGGACAGGATTCTACGAGCAGTACTTC. This translates into CASTSGTGFYEQYF. The chain recombines TRBV2 with TRBJ2-7; 8 nucleotides agree with TRBD1. J lost 3 bases, V lost 7 bases, and 8 bases had no gene match. CDR1 and CDR2 (germline): SNHLY, FYNNEI. There are 14 residues in the CDR3.

The J gene is TRBJ2-1, the V gene TRBV7-2, with a tentative D call TRBD2 (6 bases). The V and J ends lost 0 bases and 6 bases respectively, with 15 bases between them. This CDR3 region has 16 residues. Per germline, CDR1 SGHTA and CDR2 FQGNSA. CDR3 in DNA: TGTGCCAGCAGCTTAGCGCGGAGTAGCGGTTCCAATGAGCAGTTCTTC. This gives the protein CASSLARSSGSNEQFF.

The chain couples TRBV6-5 to TRBJ2-3; D is perhaps TRBD2 (6 bases). The CDR3 consists of 15 residues. The V end was cut by 3 bases, the J end by 0 bases, with 10 bases between. Germline V gene data show CDR1 as MNHEY and CDR2 as SVGAGI. This CDR3 is CASSYYGSSTDTQYF. The CDR3 DNA is TGTGCCAGCAGTTATTACGGGAGTAGCACAGATACGCAGTATTTT.

This clone was seen once. CDR3 in DNA: TGTGCCAGCAGGAGGGGGGGGGCTCTCTTCAACAGAGTCGCGCAGTATTTT. It codes for CASRRGGALFNRVAQYF. This chain links TRBV27 with TRBJ2-3, with D perhaps matching TRBD2 (7 bases). Trimming took 6 bases from V and 10 from J, leaving 29 bases between them. This CDR3 contains 17 residues. The germline gives CDR1 MNHEY, CDR2 SMNVEV (reference sequence).

This clone was picked up one time. The chain uses TRBV20-1 and TRBJ2-1; D remains ambiguous. The V and J ends lost 2 bases and 10 bases respectively, with 9 bases between them. CDR1 DFQATT and CDR2 SNEGSKA come from the germline V gene (reference sequence). The CDR3 extends over 11 amino acids. This CDR3 is CSARHGAEQFF. CDR3 sequence (DNA): TGCAGTGCTAGACACGGTGCCGAGCAGTTCTTC.

The rearrangement uses TRBV5-4 and TRBJ2-7; 10 bases are a match to TRBD2. The CDR3 runs to 14 residues. Germline trimming cut 4 bases from V and 3 bases from J; bases unmatched to any gene: 4. CDR1 SGHNT and CDR2 YYREEE come from the germline V gene (reference sequence). CDR3 DNA: TGTGCCAGCAGCACCCGGACTAGCGGCTACGAGCAGTACTTC. Protein: CASSTRTSGYEQYF.

A few counts support this clone. The J gene is TRBJ1-6, the V gene TRBV6-5; 8 bases line up with TRBD1. The CDR3 has 14 residues. CDR1 is MNHEY and CDR2 is SVGAGI in the germline V gene. V lost 5 bases to trimming and J lost 9 bases; unmatched junction nucleotides: 6. DNA of the CDR3: TGTGCCAGCAGTGATGGACAGGGCGGTTCACCCCTCCACTTT. It encodes CASSDGQGGSPLHF.

This rearrangement joins TRBV5-5 to TRBJ2-3, with TRBD1 identical over 8 bases. Unmatched junction bases numbered 3, after V lost 2 bases and J lost 1 base. This CDR3 contains 15 residues. Germline V gene lookup returns CDR1 SGHKS and CDR2 YYEKEE (reference sequence). The CDR3 sequence is CASSFGQGGTDTQYF. In nucleotides, the CDR3 is TGTGCCAGCAGCTTCGGACAGGGTGGCACAGATACGCAGTATTTT.

V is TRBV5-1 and J is TRBJ1-5, with no clear D. Looked up from germline, CDR1 is SGHRS and CDR2 is YFSETQ. V lost 0 bases and J lost 6, with 7 bases in between. The CDR3 consists of 13 residues. CDR3 sequence reads: CASSLVSSQPQHF. As DNA, the CDR3 is TGCGCCAGCAGCTTGGTCTCGAGTCAGCCCCAGCATTTT. The full variable domain, its missing parts supplied by reference TRBV5-1 and TRBJ1-5, is KAGVTQTPRYLIKTRGQQVTLSCSPISGHRSVSWYQQTPGQGLQFLFEYFSETQRNKGNFPGRFSGRQFSNSRSEMNVSTLELGDSALYLCASSLVSSQPQHFGDGTRLSIL.

The chain couples TRBV5-6 to TRBJ2-1; 9 positions match TRBD2. The CDR3 is made up of 14 amino acids. CDR1 and CDR2 (germline): SGHDT, YYEEEE. With 7 bases clipped from V and 3 bases from J, the junction kept 5 bases outside the gene matches. CDR3 region: CASQAGGSYNEQFF. The CDR3 DNA is TGTGCCAGCCAGGCGGGGGGGAGCTACAATGAGCAGTTCTTC.

V gene TRBV5-4 combines with J gene TRBJ2-1; 9 bases agree with TRBD1. The CDR3 runs to 14 residues. V shed 4 bases, J shed 4 bases, and the junction held 3 bases outside the gene matches. Germline V gene sequence: CDR1 SGHNT, CDR2 YYREEE (reference sequence). For the CDR3, the DNA is TGTGCCAGCAGCCTTGGGACAGGGTACAATGAGCAGTTCTTC. Protein product: CASSLGTGYNEQFF. The variable domain in full, with the rest retrieved from reference TRBV5-4 and TRBJ2-1, is ETGVTQSPTHLIKTRGQQVTLRCSSQSGHNTVSWYQQALGQGPQFIFQYYREEENGRGNFPPRFSGLQFPNYSSELNVNALELDDSALYLCASSLGTGYNEQFFGPGTRLTVL.

J is TRBJ1-2 and V is TRBV7-3; 9 nucleotides match TRBD1. Per germline, CDR1 SGHTA and CDR2 FQGTGA. V was clipped by 4 bases and J by 6 bases; unmatched bases: 9. The CDR3 spans 15 residues. CDR3: CASSSSGTGINGYTF. CDR3 DNA: TGTGCCAGCAGCTCCTCCGGGACAGGGATTAATGGCTACACCTTC. Looking up the rest from reference TRBV7-3 and TRBJ1-2 gives the full variable domain: GAGVSQTPSNKVTEKGKYVELRCDPISGHTALYWYRQSLGQGPEFLIYFQGTGAADDSGLPNDRFFAVRPEGSVSTLKIQRTERGDSAVYLCASSSSGTGINGYTFGSGTRLTVV.

The chain is built from TRBV15 and TRBJ1-2, with 8 positions matching TRBD1. V was pared by 3 bases and J by 2 bases, with 2 bases of the junction left unmatched. Germline CDR1 is LNHNV and CDR2 is YYDKDF (reference sequence). The CDR3 spans 14 residues. The CDR3, as DNA: TGTGCCACCAGCAGGGACAGGGAGAACTATGGCTACACCTTC. This encodes CATSRDRENYGYTF. The whole variable domain, filled in from reference TRBV15 and TRBJ1-2, reads DAMVIQNPRYQVTQFGKPVTLSCSQTLNHNVMYWYQQKSSQAPKLLFHYYDKDFNNEADTPDNFQSRRPNTSFCFLDIRSPGLGDTAMYLCATSRDRENYGYTFGSGTRLTVV.

This clone is a singleton in its sample. V usage is TRBV9 and J usage is TRBJ2-5; TRBD1 matches at 11 bases. The CDR3 is 15 amino acids. Unmatched junction bases numbered 3, after V lost 0 bases and J lost 5 bases. The germline V gene encodes CDR1 SGDLS and CDR2 YYNGEE. The CDR3 protein is CASSVVGTGGETQYF. CDR3 sequence (DNA): TGTGCCAGCAGCGTAGTCGGGACAGGGGGTGAGACCCAGTACTTC.

The chain has TRBV29-1 and TRBJ2-7; TRBD2 aligns across 7 bases. V trimming: 6 bases; J trimming: 6 bases; junction bases outside the gene matches: 5. The CDR3 totals 11 residues. Germline values: CDR1 SQVTM, CDR2 ANQGSEA. Written as DNA, the CDR3 is TGCAGCGTCCTCTCGGGGGGCGAGCAGTACTTC. It translates to CSVLSGGEQYF.

V gene TRBV30 combines with J gene TRBJ2-3; a possible D gene is TRBD2 (6 bases). With 5 bases removed from V and 3 bases from J, the gap between germline ends came to 15 bases. Germline V gene sequence: CDR1 GTSNPN, CDR2 SVGIG (reference sequence). CDR3 length equals 14 residues. The CDR3 DNA reads as TGTGCCTGGGGGGACTCCTTGATAACAGATACGCAGTATTTT. It is translated as CAWGDSLITDTQYF.

This chain uses TRBV5-1 with TRBJ1-3; D may be TRBD1 (5 bases). With 0 bases removed from V and 0 bases from J, the gap between germline ends came to 10 bases. CDR3 length equals 16 residues. Germline CDR1 is SGHRS and CDR2 is YFSETQ. DNA of the CDR3: TGCGCCAGCAGCTTGGCAGGGCCAATCTCTGGAAACACCATATATTTT. Its protein is CASSLAGPISGNTIYF. Full variable domain (remainder filled in from reference TRBV5-1 and TRBJ1-3): KAGVTQTPRYLIKTRGQQVTLSCSPISGHRSVSWYQQTPGQGLQFLFEYFSETQRNKGNFPGRFSGRQFSNSRSEMNVSTLELGDSALYLCASSLAGPISGNTIYFGEGSWLTVV.

The CDR3 here is CASGPMAGRGQPQHF. The CDR3 region has the DNA TGTGCCAGCGGGCCAATGGCAGGGAGGGGTCAGCCCCAGCATTTT. This rearrangement joins TRBV28 to TRBJ1-5; D may be TRBD1 (5 bases). Germline assignment: CDR1 MDHEN and CDR2 SYDVKM. The CDR3 is made up of 15 amino acids. The V end was cut by 8 bases, the J end by 6 bases, with 20 bases between.

The J gene is TRBJ2-3, the V gene TRBV7-3; D is undetermined. CDR1 is SGHTA, CDR2 FQGTGA, per germline. This CDR3 has 15 amino acids. V was clipped by 2 bases and J by 5 bases, with 14 bases between them. The CDR3 protein is CASSLYEAVGDTQYF. The CDR3 DNA reads as TGTGCCAGCAGCTTATACGAGGCCGTCGGAGATACGCAGTATTTT. The complete variable domain, with remaining parts taken from reference TRBV7-3 and TRBJ2-3, reads GAGVSQTPSNKVTEKGKYVELRCDPISGHTALYWYRQSLGQGPEFLIYFQGTGAADDSGLPNDRFFAVRPEGSVSTLKIQRTERGDSAVYLCASSLYEAVGDTQYFGPGTRLTVL.

The rearrangement joins TRBV27 to TRBJ1-2; D is unclear. From germline, CDR1 is MNHEY and CDR2 SMNVEV (reference sequence). V lost 0 bases and J lost 3, with 8 bases in between. This CDR3 region has 14 residues. The CDR3 DNA sequence: TGTGCCAGCAGTTTATCGGGAGGGCACTATGGCTACACCTTC. It codes for CASSLSGGHYGYTF.

The J gene is TRBJ2-7, the V gene TRBV6-1; 9 bases match TRBD2. The CDR3 extends over 15 amino acids. CDR1 and CDR2 from the germline V gene are MNHNS and SASEGT. The ends lost 6 bases at V and 0 bases at J; junction bases unmatched: 6. The CDR3 sequence: CASRRREGVSYEQYF. For the CDR3, the DNA is TGTGCCAGCAGACGGCGGGAGGGCGTCTCCTACGAGCAGTACTTC.

This clone was detected a few times. Written as DNA, the CDR3 is TGTGCCAGCAGCTACTCTCCAGGGGTGGCCTACAATGAGCAGTTCTTC. Amino acid sequence: CASSYSPGVAYNEQFF. The chain joins TRBV7-6 to TRBJ2-1; possible D gene TRBD1, 6 bases. The CDR3 has 16 amino acids. V dropped 4 bases and J dropped 2 bases, with 15 bases sitting between them. Germline V gene sequence: CDR1 SGHVS, CDR2 FNYEAQ.